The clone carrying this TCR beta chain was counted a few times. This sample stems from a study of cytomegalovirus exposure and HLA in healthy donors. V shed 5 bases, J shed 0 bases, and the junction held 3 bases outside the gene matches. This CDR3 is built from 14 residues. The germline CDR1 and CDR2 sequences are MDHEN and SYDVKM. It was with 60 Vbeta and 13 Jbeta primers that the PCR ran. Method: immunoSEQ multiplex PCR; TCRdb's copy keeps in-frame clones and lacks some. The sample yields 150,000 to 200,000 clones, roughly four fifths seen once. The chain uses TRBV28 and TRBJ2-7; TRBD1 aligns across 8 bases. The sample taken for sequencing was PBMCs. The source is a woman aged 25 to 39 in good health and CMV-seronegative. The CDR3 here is CASSGDRSSYEQYF. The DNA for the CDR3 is TGTGCCAGCAGTGGGGACAGGAGCTCCTACGAGCAGTACTTC.